Each of the 3 T cell receptor beta chains below was sequenced from the same sample in a study of blood T cell repertoires in COVID-19. TCRdb's table, derived via immunoSEQ multiplex PCR, lists solely in-frame clones and lacks some. Of over 70,000 clones detected, roughly four fifths appear once; the ten largest clones hold under 4.5%. Input material: peripheral blood. All receptors come from a woman aged 60-75 years with acute or convalescent COVID-19.

The chain has TRBV6-7 and TRBJ2-2, with D perhaps TRBD2 (6 bases). TRBV6-7 is an ORF for which the function is uncertain. The CDR3 spans 17 residues. V lost 0 bases to trimming and J lost 9 bases, with 20 bases between them. CDR3: CASSYSITDRENRELFF. CDR3 bases: TGTGCCAGCAGTTACTCCATAACGGACCGGGAGAACCGGGAGCTGTTTTTT.

This clone occurred once. The chain combines TRBV6-6 with TRBJ1-2, with 10 bases lining up with TRBD1. The CDR3 sequence is 15 residues long. The V and J ends lost 7 bases and 4 bases, in that order; junction bases with no gene match: 9. Germline V CDR1 and CDR2: MNHNY, SVGAGI (reference sequence). This CDR3 is CASNGQGGLGYGYTF. CDR3 bases: TGTGCCAGCAACGGACAGGGGGGACTAGGCTATGGCTACACCTTC.

This chain connects TRBV6-2 or TRBV6-3 to TRBJ2-3; TRBD2 is a possible D gene (5 bases). The CDR3 loop spans 17 amino acids. Trimming left V 6 bases short and J 2 bases short, with 21 bases between. Germline CDR1 and CDR2: MNHEY and SVGEGT. CDR3 loop: CASSLPASGDATDTQYF. The CDR3 bases are TGTGCCAGCAGCCTACCCGCGAGCGGAGATGCCACAGATACGCAGTATTTT.